This T cell receptor (beta chain) was captured by sequencing in a study of blood T cell repertoires in COVID-19. CDR1 is SGDLS, CDR2 YYNGEE, per germline. The CDR3 spans 16 residues. V shed 1 base and J shed 3 bases, with 16 bases lying between them. Original handling: It was from reference gene primer amplification that nucleated cell counts were estimated. Repertoires were generated with immunoSEQ multiplex PCR, while TCRdb's copy carries only in-frame clones and drops some. From that table come the V and J calls and clone size; the DNA was used to work out D and trimming. Of fewer than 250,000 clones in the sample, 85% to 90% were seen once. Recruitment covered over 20 US areas and drew participants whose ages spanned about 18 to 95 years. Categorization into cohorts depended on clinical history that participants reported.

The chain carries TRBV9 and TRBJ1-1; maybe TRBD1 (6 bases). This receptor was obtained from a woman between 45 and 65 years old with acute COVID-19. The sequenced sample was PBMCs or T cells enriched from blood (not recorded which). Here the CDR3 reads CASSVSRDTGDTEAFF. The DNA of the CDR3 is TGTGCCAGCAGCGTATCCCGGGACACTGGGGACACTGAAGCTTTCTTT.